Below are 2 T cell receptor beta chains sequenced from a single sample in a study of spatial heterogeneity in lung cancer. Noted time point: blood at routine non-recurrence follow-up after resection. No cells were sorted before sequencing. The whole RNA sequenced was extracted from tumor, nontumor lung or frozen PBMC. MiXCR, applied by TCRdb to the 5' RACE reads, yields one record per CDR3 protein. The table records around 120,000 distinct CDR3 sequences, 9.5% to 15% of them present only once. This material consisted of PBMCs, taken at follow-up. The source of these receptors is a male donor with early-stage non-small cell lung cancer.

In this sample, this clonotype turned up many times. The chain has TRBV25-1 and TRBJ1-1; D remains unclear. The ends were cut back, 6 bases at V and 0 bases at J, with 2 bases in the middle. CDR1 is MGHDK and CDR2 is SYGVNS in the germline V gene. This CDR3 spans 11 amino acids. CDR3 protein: CASRLNTEAFF. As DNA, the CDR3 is TGTGCCAGCAGGCTGAACACTGAAGCTTTCTTT.

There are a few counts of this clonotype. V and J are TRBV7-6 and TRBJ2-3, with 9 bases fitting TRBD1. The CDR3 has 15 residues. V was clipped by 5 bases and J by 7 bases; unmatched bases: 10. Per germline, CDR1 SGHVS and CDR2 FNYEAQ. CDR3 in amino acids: CASSSRDRELNTQYF. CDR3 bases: TGTGCCAGCAGCAGCCGGGACAGGGAATTGAATACGCAGTATTTT.